The 27 T cell receptor beta chains below all came from one sample that was sequenced in a study of blood T cell repertoires in COVID-19. Only in-frame clones appear in the TCRdb table, and some are missing; sequencing was by immunoSEQ multiplex PCR. The table shows roughly 110,000 clones, with around nine tenths occurring only once. The specimen sequenced was peripheral blood. Receptor source: a woman in her 70s who had recovered from COVID-19.

The CDR3 protein is CASRTGGAGHEQFF. CDR3 DNA sequence: TGTGCCAGCAGAACAGGGGGCGCCGGCCATGAGCAGTTCTTC. The chain has TRBV19 and TRBJ2-1; 9 positions match TRBD1. Per the germline V gene, CDR1 is LNHDA and CDR2 is SQIVND (reference sequence). V was pared by 9 bases and J by 8 bases, with 11 bases of the junction left unmatched. This CDR3 has 14 amino acids.

The chain links TRBV18 to TRBJ2-7, with 8 nucleotides matching TRBD2. V was clipped by 6 bases and J by 4 bases; unmatched bases: 8. Germline V gives CDR1 KGHSH, CDR2 LQKENI. The CDR3 has 14 amino acids. This CDR3 reads CASSPGGAQYEQYF. CDR3 DNA sequence: TGTGCCAGCTCCCCGGGGGGGGCCCAGTACGAGCAGTACTTC.

The chain uses TRBV4-3 and TRBJ2-5; 10 nucleotides match TRBD2. CDR1 and CDR2 (germline): LGHNA, YSLEER. The CDR3 runs 14 residues. V gave up 3 bases and J gave up 3 bases; unmatched junction bases: 1. CDR3 coding DNA: TGCGCCAGCAGCCACGGACTAGCGGAAGAGACCCAGTACTTC. Protein sequence: CASSHGLAEETQYF.

V usage is TRBV7-9 and J usage is TRBJ1-2, with TRBD1 as a possible D gene (6 bases). Germline lookup yields CDR1 SEHNR and CDR2 FQNEAQ (reference sequence). Trimming shortened V by 6 bases and J by 1 base, and 9 bases separated the two germline ends. The CDR3 consists of 13 residues. The CDR3 sequence: CASRDSNNYGYTF. The CDR3 DNA follows: TGTGCCAGCAGGGACAGCAATAACTATGGCTACACCTTC.

The chain recombines TRBV19 with TRBJ2-7, with D unclear. Germline CDR1 is LNHDA and CDR2 is SQIVND (reference sequence). CDR3 size: 15 residues. The germline V and J ends were trimmed by 3 bases and 6 bases, with 18 bases remaining between them. In DNA, the CDR3 is TGTGCCAGTAGTATGTGGGTTAGCTTCGTCCGCGAGCAGTACTTC. Its protein is CASSMWVSFVREQYF.

This clone was observed a handful of times. The gene calls are TRBV5-1 and TRBJ1-5; 7 bases are shared with TRBD1. Germline lookup yields CDR1 SGHRS and CDR2 YFSETQ. The CDR3 extends over 14 amino acids. Trimming took 5 bases from V and 1 from J; bases not matched to a gene: 3. The CDR3 coding sequence is TGCGCCAGCAGTGAACAGGGGAGCAATCAGCCCCAGCATTTT. Translated, it gives CASSEQGSNQPQHF.

This chain's CDR3 is CASSLRDRGRRDTQYF. CDR3 DNA: TGTGCCAGCAGCCTCCGGGACAGGGGGCGTCGGGATACGCAGTATTTT. The V call is TRBV3-1 (or the pseudogene TRBV3-2), the J call TRBJ2-3, with 12 bases matching TRBD1. The V gene end was trimmed by 4 bases and the J gene end by 6 bases; junction bases not matched to a gene: 8. The CDR3 extends over 16 amino acids. Germline V gene data show CDR1 as LGHDT and CDR2 as YNNKEL (reference sequence).

The chain couples TRBV7-9 to TRBJ2-5; D perhaps matches TRBD1 (6 bases). V was trimmed by 6 bases and J by 2 bases, leaving 22 bases between them. The germline CDR1 and CDR2 sequences are SEHNR and FQNEAQ (reference sequence). The CDR3 runs to 17 residues. The CDR3 sequence: CASSRRGTATIQETQYF. The CDR3 DNA is TGTGCCAGCAGTCGAAGGGGGACCGCTACTATACAAGAGACCCAGTACTTC.

The genes are TRBV5-1 and TRBJ2-3; tentative D call: TRBD2 (5 bases). CDR3 length equals 14 residues. V was shortened by 5 bases and J by 3 bases, with 13 bases between the two germline ends. The germline V gene has CDR1 SGHRS and CDR2 YFSETQ. For the CDR3, the DNA is TGCGCCAGCAGACCCGGGGTTGGGACAGATACGCAGTATTTT. It encodes CASRPGVGTDTQYF.

The chain combines TRBV18 with TRBJ1-4, with D possibly TRBD1 on 5 matching bases. The CDR3 has 15 residues. Trimming pared 4 bases from V and 8 bases from J, leaving 17 bases between. Germline V lookup: CDR1 KGHSH, CDR2 LQKENI. CDR3 sequence: CASSRGQGLPEKLFF. DNA for the CDR3: TGTGCCAGCTCACGGGGTCAGGGACTGCCCGAAAAACTGTTTTTT.

J is TRBJ2-3 and V is TRBV27; D gene ambiguous. V was clipped by 0 bases and J by 7 bases, with 11 bases between them. This CDR3 is 14 amino acids long. Germline V gene data show CDR1 as MNHEY and CDR2 as SMNVEV (reference sequence). This CDR3 reads CASSLSRWQHTQYF. The CDR3 region has the DNA TGTGCCAGCAGTTTATCGAGGTGGCAGCATACGCAGTATTTT.

The rearrangement joins TRBV30 to TRBJ2-2, with D possibly being TRBD2 (6 bases). From germline, CDR1 is GTSNPN and CDR2 SVGIG (reference sequence). The CDR3 extends over 14 amino acids. V gave up 1 base and J gave up 6 bases, with 12 bases separating them. CDR3 sequence reads: CAWSGELAAGELFF. The CDR3 DNA reads TGTGCCTGGAGTGGGGAGTTAGCGGCCGGGGAGCTGTTTTTT. The full variable domain, with the rest looked up from reference TRBV30 and TRBJ2-2, is SQTIHQWPATLVQPVGSPLSLECTVEGTSNPNLYWYRQAAGRGLQLLFYSVGIGQISSEVPQNLSASRPQDRQFILSSKKLLLSDSGFYLCAWSGELAAGELFFGEGSRLTVL.

The chain combines TRBV2 with TRBJ2-7; D is perhaps TRBD1 (6 bases). The CDR3 is 13 amino acids. CDR1 is SNHLY, CDR2 FYNNEI, per germline. The germline V and J ends were trimmed by 6 bases and 2 bases, with 11 bases remaining between them. The CDR3 region is CASSPGAPYEQYF. The CDR3 bases are TGTGCCAGCAGCCCAGGGGCCCCCTACGAGCAGTACTTC.

This chain connects TRBV4-1 to TRBJ2-3, with 7 bases lining up with TRBD1. Germline CDR1 MGHRA, CDR2 YSYEKL. CDR3 length equals 16 residues. Losses at the gene ends were 4 bases for V and 0 bases for J; bases not matched to a gene: 7. CDR3 sequence (DNA): TGCGCCAGCAGCCCCAACCCGACAGGGAGCACAGATACGCAGTATTTT. Protein: CASSPNPTGSTDTQYF.

V usage is TRBV29-1 and J usage is TRBJ1-2; D is unclear. The V end lost 4 bases, the J end lost 4 bases, and 10 bases lay between the germline ends. CDR3 length: 12 residues. Germline CDR1 reads SQVTM; CDR2 reads ANQGSEA. CDR3 loop: CSVAGQFYGYTF. The CDR3 DNA reads as TGCAGCGTTGCTGGTCAGTTCTATGGCTACACCTTC.

This clone was seen a single time. The V and J genes are TRBV13 and TRBJ2-5, with 8 bases lining up with TRBD2. V lost 4 bases, J lost 5 bases, and 21 bases stayed unmatched. Germline-derived CDR1 and CDR2 are PRHDT and FYEKMQ (reference sequence). The CDR3 runs 19 residues. Here the CDR3 DNA reads TGTGCCAGCAGCTCCCCCTCCCGGACTAGCAGGGGTCATTCGGAGACCCAGTACTTC. It codes for CASSSPSRTSRGHSETQYF. Variable domain in full (rest from reference TRBV13 and TRBJ2-5): AAGVIQSPRHLIKEKRETATLKCYPIPRHDTVYWYQQGPGQDPQFLISFYEKMQSDKGSIPDRFSAQQFSDYHSELNMSSLELGDSALYFCASSSPSRTSRGHSETQYFGPGTRLLVL.

Points on this clone: The junction shows a germline mismatch at one end, possibly a read error. The rearrangement links TRBV7-2 to TRBJ2-5; 7 bases are shared with TRBD1. The V gene's germline CDR1 is SGHTA and CDR2 FQGNSA. The CDR3 is 16 residues long. The CDR3 nucleotides read TGTGCCAGCAGCCCAGTGGGGCGACAGGGCCAAGGGACCCAGTACTTC. Translation gives CASSPVGRQGQGTQYF. Full variable domain (rest looked up from reference TRBV7-2 and TRBJ2-5): GAGVSQSPSNKVTEKGKDVELRCDPISGHTALYWYRQSLGQGLEFLIYFQGNSAPDKSGLPSDRFSAERTGGSVSTLTIQRTQQEDSAVYLCASSPVGRQGQGTQYFGPGTRLLVL.

The chain's CDR3 is CASSLKPGQGTNEKLFF. CDR3 DNA: TGTGCCAGCAGTTTAAAGCCGGGACAGGGAACTAATGAAAAACTGTTTTTT. V usage is TRBV28 and J usage is TRBJ1-4, with 9 bases matching TRBD1. The CDR3 runs to 17 residues. Germline CDR1 is MDHEN and CDR2 is SYDVKM. Trimming cost V 2 bases and J 1 base; bases outside gene matches: 5.

The rearrangement joins TRBV7-9 to TRBJ2-6, with 7 bases identical to TRBD2. CDR3 size: 18 residues. Germline V gene lookup returns CDR1 SEHNR and CDR2 FQNEAQ (reference sequence). V was clipped by 8 bases and J by 0 bases; unmatched bases: 13. The CDR3 coding sequence is TGTGCCAGCCCCGACGGGGGGTCCGCCGTCTCTGGGGCCAACGTCCTGACTTTC. Residues: CASPDGGSAVSGANVLTF.

The chain uses TRBV25-1 and TRBJ2-5; TRBD2 matches 13 bases. The CDR3 contains 15 residues. J gave up 4 bases and V 6 bases, and 5 bases lay outside the gene matches. In germline, CDR1 is MGHDK, CDR2 SYGVNS. The CDR3 DNA follows: TGTGCCAGCAGATTAACTAGCGGGGGGGGAGAGACCCAGTACTTC. It translates to CASRLTSGGGETQYF. Supplemented by reference TRBV25-1 and TRBJ2-5, the full variable domain reads EADIYQTPRYLVIGTGKKITLECSQTMGHDKMYWYQQDPGMELHLIHYSYGVNSTEKGDLSSESTVSRIRTEHFPLTLESARPSHTSQYLCASRLTSGGGETQYFGPGTRLLVL.

J is TRBJ2-3 and V is TRBV3-1 (or the pseudogene TRBV3-2), with unresolved D. The CDR3 is 14 amino acids. V was shortened by 8 bases and J by 3 bases, with 15 bases between the two germline ends. Germline CDR1 reads LGHDT; CDR2 reads YNNKEL (reference sequence). This CDR3 reads CASRTHALTDTQYF. The CDR3 region has the DNA TGTGCCAGCCGTACTCACGCCTTAACAGATACGCAGTATTTT.

This chain joins TRBV7-8 and TRBJ2-5; 7 nucleotides agree with TRBD1. Germline V gene data show CDR1 as SGHVS and CDR2 as FQNEAQ. The CDR3 totals 15 residues. J lost 3 bases, V lost 5 bases, and 9 bases had no gene match. The CDR3 nucleotides read TGTGCCAGCAGCCTCCCCGACAGGGTCGAAGAGACCCAGTACTTC. Its protein is CASSLPDRVEETQYF.

This clone appeared once. This chain connects TRBV9 to TRBJ1-6; 8 positions agree with TRBD1. J lost 7 bases, V lost 0 bases, and 6 bases had no gene match. The length of the CDR3 is 16 residues. The V gene's germline CDR1 is SGDLS and CDR2 YYNGEE. Here the CDR3 reads CASSVEGTGKNSPLHF. The CDR3 DNA sequence: TGTGCCAGCAGCGTAGAGGGGACAGGAAAGAATTCACCCCTCCACTTT.

The chain couples TRBV5-1 to TRBJ2-5; D might be TRBD1 (6 bases). The V and J ends lost 4 bases and 6 bases respectively, with 19 bases between them. Per germline, CDR1 SGHRS and CDR2 YFSETQ. The CDR3 spans 15 residues. The CDR3 DNA sequence: TGCGCCAGCAGCCAGGGGCCGACAGGCCCCCAGACCCAGTACTTC. Protein sequence: CASSQGPTGPQTQYF.

The rearrangement links TRBV21-1 to TRBJ2-3; the table's TRBD2 call for D was not verified on the DNA. TRBV21-1 is a pseudogene locus. The CDR3 totals 21 residues. The CDR3 DNA is TGTGCCAGCACCTCATGGGAACGGACTAGCGGGAGGGCCACGGCCGTCGATACGCAGTATTTT. This translates into CASTSWERTSGRATAVDTQYF.

This chain uses TRBV6-5 with TRBJ1-2; no clear D. Between the trimmed V and J ends, which lost 7 bases and 6 bases, there was a span of 9 bases. The length of the CDR3 is 11 residues. Looked up from germline, CDR1 is MNHEY and CDR2 is SVGAGI. CDR3 sequence: CASMQVHGYTF. The CDR3 DNA is TGTGCCAGCATGCAGGTCCATGGCTACACCTTC.

Written as DNA, the CDR3 is TGTGCCAGCAGCCGAAGGGAGGTTTGGACCGGGGAGCTGTTTTTT. Protein product: CASSRREVWTGELFF. The chain has TRBV6-2 or TRBV6-3 and TRBJ2-2; TRBD2 is a possible D gene (6 bases). The CDR3 extends over 15 amino acids. The V gene's germline CDR1 is MNHEY and CDR2 SVGEGT. The ends were cut back, 6 bases at V and 5 bases at J, with 16 bases in the middle.